Each of the 12 T cell receptor beta chains below was sequenced from the same sample in a study of radiotherapy plus CTLA-4 blockade in lung cancer. The assay was immunoSEQ multiplex PCR, and TCRdb's table has in-frame clones only and misses some. The data show about 80,000 clones, about four fifths seen once. This sample comprised peripheral blood, obtained from a patient treated with radiotherapy plus ipilimumab. Receptors were obtained from a human donor with non-small cell lung cancer whose response to radiotherapy plus ipilimumab could not be evaluated. Some clones in this sample may be carry-over from other donors' samples.

The chain uses TRBV28 and TRBJ2-3; 8 nucleotides align to TRBD1. Germline loops: CDR1 MDHEN, CDR2 SYDVKM. Trimming removed 8 bases from V and 1 base from J; junction bases left unmatched: 2. The CDR3 length is 13 residues. This CDR3 reads CASLDRGTDTQYF. CDR3 nucleotide sequence: TGTGCCAGCTTGGACAGGGGCACAGATACGCAGTATTTT.

This clone was detected only once. The chain employs TRBV28 and TRBJ2-7, with 9 positions matching TRBD1. CDR3 length equals 14 residues. J gave up 4 bases and V 3 bases, and 4 bases lay outside the gene matches. Per germline, CDR1 MDHEN and CDR2 SYDVKM. The CDR3 DNA is TGTGCCAGCAGTTTCGGACAGGGGAAATACGAGCAGTACTTC. It yields the protein CASSFGQGKYEQYF. Looking up the rest from reference TRBV28 and TRBJ2-7 gives the full variable domain: DVKVTQSSRYLVKRTGEKVFLECVQDMDHENMFWYRQDPGLGLRLIYFSYDVKMKEKGDIPEGYSVSREKKERFSLILESASTNQTSMYLCASSFGQGKYEQYFGPGTRLTVT.

In this sample, this clone turned up once. V is TRBV5-1 and J is TRBJ2-4, with unresolved D. The CDR3 extends over 13 amino acids. The germline V gene encodes CDR1 SGHRS and CDR2 YFSETQ. The V end lost 2 bases, the J end lost 7 bases, and 10 bases lay between the germline ends. The CDR3 DNA is TGCGCCAGCAGCTTCGCCGGTGAGAACATTCAGTACTTC. Its translation is CASSFAGENIQYF.

The rearrangement uses TRBV11-2 and TRBJ2-7; 7 nucleotides line up with TRBD1. This CDR3 spans 16 amino acids. The J segment lost 3 bases and the V segment lost 0 bases, leaving 8 bases of the junction unmatched. Germline V lookup: CDR1 SGHAT, CDR2 FQNNGV. The CDR3 region has the DNA TGTGCCAGCAGCTTAGATTGGTCAGGGGGATTCTACGAGCAGTACTTC. Residues: CASSLDWSGGFYEQYF.

V gene TRBV5-6 combines with J gene TRBJ1-3; D might be TRBD1 (6 bases). Deletions cut 1 base from V and 0 bases from J, with 11 bases between. The CDR3 has 16 residues. In germline, CDR1 is SGHDT, CDR2 YYEEEE. CDR3 nucleotides: TGTGCCAGCAGCTTGACTGGGGGCTCCTCTGGAAACACCATATATTTT. It translates to CASSLTGGSSGNTIYF.

This clone has more than one count but fewer than ten. The V call is TRBV6-1, the J call TRBJ1-6, with TRBD1 as a possible D gene (6 bases). V was shortened by 10 bases and J by 7 bases, with 14 bases between the two germline ends. Per the germline V gene, CDR1 is MNHNS and CDR2 is SASEGT. The CDR3 consists of 13 residues. The CDR3 nucleotides are TGTGCCACTACTCAGGGGCCCAATTCACCCCTCCACTTT. Its translation: CATTQGPNSPLHF.

This clone was detected a few times. This sequence joins TRBV5-1 and TRBJ2-7, with D maybe TRBD1 (6 bases). CDR3 length equals 15 residues. The V gene's germline CDR1 is SGHRS and CDR2 YFSETQ. Deletions cut 0 bases from V and 0 bases from J, with 10 bases between. The CDR3 DNA reads TGCGCCAGCAGCTTGGGACCAGGGGCCTCCTACGAGCAGTACTTC. Its translation is CASSLGPGASYEQYF.

The chain couples TRBV30 to TRBJ2-3; D ambiguous. The V end was cut by 3 bases, the J end by 7 bases, with 5 bases between. Germline CDR1 and CDR2: GTSNPN and SVGIG (reference sequence). CDR3 length: 10 residues. CDR3 loop: CAWRSHTQYF. The CDR3 DNA reads as TGTGCCTGGAGAAGCCATACGCAGTATTTT.

V gene TRBV28 combines with J gene TRBJ2-7, with D tentatively TRBD1 (5 bases). V was trimmed by 5 bases and J by 3 bases, leaving 8 bases between them. CDR1 is MDHEN and CDR2 is SYDVKM in the germline V gene. The CDR3 totals 12 residues. DNA of the CDR3: TGTGCCAGCAGTCCCGACAGCTACGAGCAGTACTTC. Its protein is CASSPDSYEQYF.

The rearrangement joins TRBV28 to TRBJ1-2; D possibly corresponds to TRBD1 (5 bases). Trimming removed 2 bases at V and 5 bases at J, with 15 bases between. This CDR3 contains 15 residues. Per the germline V gene, CDR1 is MDHEN and CDR2 is SYDVKM. CDR3 sequence reads: CASSLASRGSYGYTF. CDR3 nucleotides: TGTGCCAGCAGTTTAGCCTCCCGGGGGTCGTATGGCTACACCTTC.

This chain connects TRBV2 to TRBJ2-3, with 8 bases that match TRBD1. This CDR3 spans 16 amino acids. The germline gives CDR1 SNHLY, CDR2 FYNNEI. V shed 7 bases and J 0 bases; nucleotides not matched to a gene: 9. This CDR3 reads CASTSPGGASTDTQYF. DNA for the CDR3: TGTGCCAGCACGTCACCAGGGGGCGCCAGCACAGATACGCAGTATTTT. Based on the CDR3 plus reference TRBV2 and TRBJ2-3, the full variable domain is EPEVTQTPSHQVTQMGQEVILRCVPISNHLYFYWYRQILGQKVEFLVSFYNNEISEKSEIFDDQFSVERPDGSNFTLKIRSTKLEDSAMYFCASTSPGGASTDTQYFGPGTRLTVL.

As to this clone: The junction shows a germline mismatch at one end, possibly a read error. This chain joins TRBV7-9 and TRBJ1-4, with TRBD1 as a possible D gene (5 bases). The CDR3 is 12 residues long. Germline V gene sequence: CDR1 SEHNR, CDR2 FQNEAQ (reference sequence). This CDR3 is CASSLAGQGSSF. The CDR3 DNA reads TGTGCCAGCAGCTTAGCCGGGCAGGGAAGTTCATTT.